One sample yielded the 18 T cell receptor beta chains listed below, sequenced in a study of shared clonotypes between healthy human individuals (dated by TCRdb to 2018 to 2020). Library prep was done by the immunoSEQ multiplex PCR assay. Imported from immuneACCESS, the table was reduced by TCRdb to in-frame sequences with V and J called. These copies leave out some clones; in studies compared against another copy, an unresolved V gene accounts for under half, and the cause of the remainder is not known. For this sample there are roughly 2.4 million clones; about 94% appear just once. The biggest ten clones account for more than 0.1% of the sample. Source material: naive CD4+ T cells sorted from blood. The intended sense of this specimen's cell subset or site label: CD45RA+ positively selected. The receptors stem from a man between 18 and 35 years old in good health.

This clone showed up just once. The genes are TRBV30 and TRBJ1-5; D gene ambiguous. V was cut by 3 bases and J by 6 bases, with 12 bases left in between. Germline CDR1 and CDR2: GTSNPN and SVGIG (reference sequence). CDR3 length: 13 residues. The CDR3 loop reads CAWRASGGQPQHF. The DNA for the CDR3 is TGTGCCTGGAGGGCCTCAGGCGGTCAGCCCCAGCATTTT.

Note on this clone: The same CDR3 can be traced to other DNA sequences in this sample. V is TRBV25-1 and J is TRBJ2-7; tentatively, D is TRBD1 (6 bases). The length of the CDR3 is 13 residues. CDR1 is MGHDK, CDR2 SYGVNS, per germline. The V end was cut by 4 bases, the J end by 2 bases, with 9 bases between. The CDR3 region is CASSGTGTYEQYF. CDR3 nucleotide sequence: TGTGCCAGCAGTGGTACAGGGACCTACGAGCAGTACTTC.

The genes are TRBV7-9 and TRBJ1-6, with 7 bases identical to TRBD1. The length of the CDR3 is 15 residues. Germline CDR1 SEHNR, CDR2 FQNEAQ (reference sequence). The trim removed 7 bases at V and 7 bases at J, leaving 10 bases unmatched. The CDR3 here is CASTKAGTENSPLHF. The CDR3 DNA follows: TGTGCCAGCACGAAAGCCGGGACAGAGAATTCACCCCTCCACTTT.

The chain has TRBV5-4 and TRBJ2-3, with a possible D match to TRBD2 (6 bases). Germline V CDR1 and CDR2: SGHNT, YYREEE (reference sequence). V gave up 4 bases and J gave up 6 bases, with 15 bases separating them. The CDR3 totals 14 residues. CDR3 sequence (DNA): TGTGCCAGCAGCGAACCCTTACGGGGGGATACGCAGTATTTT. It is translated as CASSEPLRGDTQYF.

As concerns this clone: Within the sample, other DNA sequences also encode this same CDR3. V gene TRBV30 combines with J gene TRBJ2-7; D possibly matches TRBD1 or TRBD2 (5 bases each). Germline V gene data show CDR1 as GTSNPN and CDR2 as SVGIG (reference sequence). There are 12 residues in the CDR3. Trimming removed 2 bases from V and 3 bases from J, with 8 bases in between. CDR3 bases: TGTGCCTGGAGTCGGGACGGCTACGAGCAGTACTTC. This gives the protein CAWSRDGYEQYF.

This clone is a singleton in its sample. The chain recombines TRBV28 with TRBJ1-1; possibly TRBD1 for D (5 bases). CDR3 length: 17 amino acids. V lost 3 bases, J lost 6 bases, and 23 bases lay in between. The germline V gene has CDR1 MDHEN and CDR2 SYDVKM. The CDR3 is CASSFNSVGLWGPEAFF. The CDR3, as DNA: TGTGCCAGCAGTTTTAATTCGGTGGGATTGTGGGGACCTGAAGCTTTCTTT.

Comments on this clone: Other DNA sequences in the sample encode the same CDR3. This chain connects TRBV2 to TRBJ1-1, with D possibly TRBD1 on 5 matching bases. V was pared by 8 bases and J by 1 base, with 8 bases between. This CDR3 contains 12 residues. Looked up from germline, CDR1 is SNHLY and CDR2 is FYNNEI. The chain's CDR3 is CASRRENTEAFF. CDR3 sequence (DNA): TGTGCCAGCCGCAGGGAGAACACTGAAGCTTTCTTT.

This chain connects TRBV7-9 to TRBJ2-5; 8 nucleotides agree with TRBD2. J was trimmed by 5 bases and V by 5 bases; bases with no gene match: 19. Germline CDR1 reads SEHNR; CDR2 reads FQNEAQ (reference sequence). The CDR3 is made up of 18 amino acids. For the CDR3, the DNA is TGTGCCAGCAGCCCCCGCCCCCCGGGACTAGTCCGTTCTGAGACCCAGTACTTC. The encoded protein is CASSPRPPGLVRSETQYF.

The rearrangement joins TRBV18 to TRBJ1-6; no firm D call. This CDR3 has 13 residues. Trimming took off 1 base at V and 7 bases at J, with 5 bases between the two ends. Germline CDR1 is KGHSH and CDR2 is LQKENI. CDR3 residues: CASSPRGNSPLHF. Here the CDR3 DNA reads TGTGCCAGCTCACCACGGGGAAATTCACCCCTCCACTTT.

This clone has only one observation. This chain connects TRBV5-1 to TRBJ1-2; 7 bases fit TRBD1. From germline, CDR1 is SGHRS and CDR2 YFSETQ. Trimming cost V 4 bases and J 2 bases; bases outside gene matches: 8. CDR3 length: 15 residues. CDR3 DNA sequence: TGCGCCAGCAGCCTAGAGGCGGGACAGAACTATGGCTACACCTTC. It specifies CASSLEAGQNYGYTF.

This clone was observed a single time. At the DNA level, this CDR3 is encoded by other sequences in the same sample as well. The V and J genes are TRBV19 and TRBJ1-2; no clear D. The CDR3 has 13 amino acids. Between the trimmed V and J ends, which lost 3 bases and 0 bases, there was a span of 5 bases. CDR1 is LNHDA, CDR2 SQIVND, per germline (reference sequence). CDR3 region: CASSIRSNYGYTF. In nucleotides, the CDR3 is TGTGCCAGTAGTATTCGGTCTAACTATGGCTACACCTTC.

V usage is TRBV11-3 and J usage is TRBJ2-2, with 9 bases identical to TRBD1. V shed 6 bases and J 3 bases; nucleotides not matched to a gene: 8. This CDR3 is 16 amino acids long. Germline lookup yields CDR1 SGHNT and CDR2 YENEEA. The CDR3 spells CASSPGTGSDTGELFF. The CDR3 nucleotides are TGTGCCAGCAGTCCCGGGACAGGGTCCGACACCGGGGAGCTGTTTTTT.

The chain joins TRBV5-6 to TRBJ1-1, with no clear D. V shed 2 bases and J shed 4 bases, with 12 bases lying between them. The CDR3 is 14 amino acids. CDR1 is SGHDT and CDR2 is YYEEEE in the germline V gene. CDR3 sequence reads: CASSFPERSTEAFF. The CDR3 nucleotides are TGTGCCAGCAGCTTCCCCGAGAGGAGCACTGAAGCTTTCTTT.

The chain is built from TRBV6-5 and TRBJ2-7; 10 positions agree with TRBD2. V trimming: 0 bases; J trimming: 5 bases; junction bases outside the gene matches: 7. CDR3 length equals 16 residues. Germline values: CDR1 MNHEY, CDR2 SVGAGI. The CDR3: CASSYSLLAGPHEQYF. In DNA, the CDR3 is TGTGCCAGCAGTTACTCTCTACTAGCGGGACCCCACGAGCAGTACTTC.

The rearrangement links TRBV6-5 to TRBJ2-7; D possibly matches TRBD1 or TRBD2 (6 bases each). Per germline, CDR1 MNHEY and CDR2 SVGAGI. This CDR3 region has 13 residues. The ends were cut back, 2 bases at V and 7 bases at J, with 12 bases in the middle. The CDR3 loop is CASSYGGQGEQYF. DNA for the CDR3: TGTGCCAGCAGTTACGGGGGGCAGGGAGAGCAGTACTTC.

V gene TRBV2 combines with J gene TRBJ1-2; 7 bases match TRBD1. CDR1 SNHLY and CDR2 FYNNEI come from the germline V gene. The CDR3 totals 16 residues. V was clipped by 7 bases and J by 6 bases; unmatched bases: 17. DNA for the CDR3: TGTGCCAGCAAACGCAATTCCGGCAAAGGGACAGATGGCTACACCTTC. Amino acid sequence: CASKRNSGKGTDGYTF.

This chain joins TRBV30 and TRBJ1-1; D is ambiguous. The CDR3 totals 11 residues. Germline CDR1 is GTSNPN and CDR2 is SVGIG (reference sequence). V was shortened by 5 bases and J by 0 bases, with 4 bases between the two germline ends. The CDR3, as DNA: TGTGCCTGGTGGATGAACACTGAAGCTTTCTTT. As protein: CAWWMNTEAFF.

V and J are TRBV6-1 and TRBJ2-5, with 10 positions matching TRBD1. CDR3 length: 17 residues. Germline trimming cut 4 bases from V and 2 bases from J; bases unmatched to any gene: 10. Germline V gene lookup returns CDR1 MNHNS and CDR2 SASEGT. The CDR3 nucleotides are TGTGCCAGCAGTGCGACCCGCGACAGGGGGCCACAAGAGACCCAGTACTTC. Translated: CASSATRDRGPQETQYF.